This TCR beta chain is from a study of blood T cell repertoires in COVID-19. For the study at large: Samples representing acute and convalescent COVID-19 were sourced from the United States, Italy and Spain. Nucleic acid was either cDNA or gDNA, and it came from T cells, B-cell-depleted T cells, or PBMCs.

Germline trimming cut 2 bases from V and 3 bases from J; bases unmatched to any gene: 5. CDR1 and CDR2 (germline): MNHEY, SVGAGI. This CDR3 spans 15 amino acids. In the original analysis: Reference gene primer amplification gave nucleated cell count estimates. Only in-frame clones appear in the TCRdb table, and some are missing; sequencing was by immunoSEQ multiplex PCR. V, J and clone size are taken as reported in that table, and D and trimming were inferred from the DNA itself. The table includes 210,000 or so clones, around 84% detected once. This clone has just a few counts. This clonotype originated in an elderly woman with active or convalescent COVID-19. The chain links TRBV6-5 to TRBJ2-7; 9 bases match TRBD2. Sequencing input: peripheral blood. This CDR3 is CASSYGVAGVYEQYF. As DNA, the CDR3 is TGTGCCAGCAGTTACGGTGTAGCGGGGGTCTACGAGCAGTACTTC.